These T cell receptor beta chains were read from a single sample in a study of shared clonotypes between healthy human individuals. The protocol was immunoSEQ multiplex PCR, while the TCRdb copy is restricted to in-frame clones and leaves out a portion. The profile shows millions of clones, more than 80% of them singletons. The sample was naive CD4+ T cells from PBMCs. The receptors were sampled from a man in his late teens or twenties in good health. Some clones in this sample may be carry-over from other donors' samples. The CDR3 runs from the conserved cysteine through the conserved F or W. D genes are given only for firm matches. Size is stated for part of the rows, as once, few or many counts, or as a class when the clone is expanded.

d_gene	v_gene	abundance	j_gene	CDR3nt	CDR3aa
.	TRBV9	.	TRBJ2-3	TGTGCCAGCAGCGTAGCTCGGAGATCCAGCACAGATACGCAGTATTTT	CASSVARRSSTDTQYF
.	TRBV6-5	once	TRBJ2-7	TGTGCCAGCACCCCACCCGGGGCCACGGGCGAGCAGTACTTC	CASTPPGATGEQYF
TRBD2	TRBV9	.	TRBJ2-2	TGTGCCAGCAGCTCTGGGACTAGCGGCAGACTAGCCGGGGAGCTGTTTTTT	CASSSGTSGRLAGELFF
.	TRBV6-1	once	TRBJ1-2	TGTGCCAGCAGTGATCGCCGAACACTCTACACCTTC	CASSDRRTLYTF
.	TRBV11-2	.	TRBJ2-2	TGTGCCAGCAGCGTCACGTTGGGCACCGGGGAGCTGTTTTTT	CASSVTLGTGELFF
TRBD1	TRBV11-2	.	TRBJ2-7	TGTGCCAGCAGCCCGACAGGGCCGACCTACGAGCAGTACTTC	CASSPTGPTYEQYF
.	TRBV7-2	.	TRBJ1-2	TGTGCCAGCAGCTTACGTGTGGGGAACGGCTACACCTTC	CASSLRVGNGYTF
.	TRBV19	.	TRBJ2-3	TGTGCCAGCAGGCGGACCACCACAGATACGCAGTATTTT	CASRRTTTDTQYF
.	TRBV2	.	TRBJ1-3	TGTGCCAGCAGTGATACTGACAGTCCGGCTAACACCATATATTTT	CASSDTDSPANTIYF
TRBD1	TRBV5-1	.	TRBJ1-2	TGCGCCAGCAGCAGCGGGACAGCCAACTATGGCTACACCTTC	CASSSGTANYGYTF
TRBD1	TRBV5-4	.	TRBJ1-2	TGTGCCAGCAGCGACCGGGACAGGGATCTTGGCTACACCTTC	CASSDRDRDLGYTF
.	TRBV19	.	TRBJ1-5	TGTGCCAGTAGTATAGCGGCTCAGGGAAATCAGCCCCAGCATTTT	CASSIAAQGNQPQHF
.	TRBV2	.	TRBJ2-6	TGTGCCAGCAGCGTGGAGACTGGGGCCAACGTCCTGACTTTC	CASSVETGANVLTF
.	TRBV6-1	.	TRBJ1-5	TGTGCCAGCAGTGAAGTCGGAGGGAATCAGCCCCAGCATTTT	CASSEVGGNQPQHF
.	TRBV5-6	.	TRBJ1-3	TGTGCCAGCAGCTTGATCGGGGCAGACTCTGGAAACACCATATATTTT	CASSLIGADSGNTIYF